This TCR beta chain was identified during a study of blood T cell repertoires in COVID-19. Whole-study context: Acute and convalescent COVID-19 specimens originated in the United States, Italy and Spain. T cells, B-cell-depleted T cells, or PBMCs provided the cDNA or gDNA that served as material.

This CDR3 comprises 14 residues. The germline V and J ends were trimmed by 4 bases and 5 bases, with 12 bases remaining between them. Germline V CDR1 and CDR2: SGHTA, FQGNSA. The data were produced by immunoSEQ multiplex PCR, yet TCRdb's version contains in-frame clones alone and is incomplete. The table records fewer than 25,000 clones, roughly nine tenths of them present only once. The specimen sequenced was peripheral blood. The source of this sequence is a human donor in a cohort sampled during active COVID-19. The chain has TRBV7-2 and TRBJ1-5; weak D call: TRBD1 (5 bases). The CDR3 sequence: CASSYSQGYQPQHF. The CDR3 DNA reads as TGTGCCAGCAGCTACAGCCAGGGATATCAGCCCCAGCATTTT. The variable domain in full, with the rest retrieved from reference TRBV7-2 and TRBJ1-5, is GAGVSQSPSNKVTEKGKDVELRCDPISGHTALYWYRQSLGQGLEFLIYFQGNSAPDKSGLPSDRFSAERTGGSVSTLTIQRTQQEDSAVYLCASSYSQGYQPQHFGDGTRLSIL.